This T cell receptor beta chain came from a study of cytomegalovirus exposure and HLA in healthy donors. Study-level points and caveats: Cytomegalovirus-associated status was assigned to 150 to 200 TCR beta chains.

The CDR3 has 14 residues. The V gene's germline CDR1 is ENHRY and CDR2 SYGVKD. V shed 1 base and J shed 6 bases, with 12 bases lying between them. Primers for the PCR totalled 60 Vbeta and 13 Jbeta. The protocol was immunoSEQ multiplex PCR, while the TCRdb copy is restricted to in-frame clones and leaves out a portion. In the table there are about 96,000 clones, around 79% of which are singletons. As regards this clone: Antigen specificity is unknown.

Regarding donors, all were healthy bone marrow donors. The V and J genes are TRBV10-3 and TRBJ1-1; weak D call: TRBD1 (6 bases). This sequence originates from a woman aged 70-85 years in good health and CMV-seropositive. Input material: PBMCs. In nucleotides, the CDR3 is TGTGCCATCAGTGAGTACTCACAGGGAGCTGAAGCTTTCTTT. It is translated as CAISEYSQGAEAFF.